One TCR beta chain is described in this entry. Its antigen is not identified. There are 13 residues in the CDR3. Germline assignment: CDR1 MNHEY and CDR2 SMNVEV (reference sequence). Trimming left V 0 bases short and J 8 bases short, with 5 bases between. Only cases whose brain tissue showed the highest T cell transcript signatures were sequenced. Before surgery, patients took at least one anti-epileptic drug. The data were produced by immunoSEQ multiplex PCR, yet TCRdb's version contains in-frame clones alone and is incomplete. The table includes approximately 110,000 clones, 85% to 95% detected once. This sample stems from a study of brain T cells in children with intractable seizures. Study-level findings and limits: Patients' HCMV serostatus was unknown; virus specificity rests on CDR3 similarity alone. Pre- and post-surgery blood differed in depth, so pre-surgery absences may be undersampling.

This specimen was peripheral blood, taken at surgery. This TCR derives from a boy younger than two with hemimegalencephaly and intractable seizures. The V and J genes are TRBV27 and TRBJ1-6; D remains ambiguous. The CDR3, as DNA: TGTGCCAGCAGTTTATCGGAATATTCACCCCTCCACTTT. This codes for CASSLSEYSPLHF.